This is a list of T cell receptor beta chains from one sample in a study of blood T cell repertoires in COVID-19. The protocol was immunoSEQ multiplex PCR, while the TCRdb copy is restricted to in-frame clones and leaves out a portion. The data show approximately 100,000 clones, with 70% to 85% seen just once and approximately 10% held by the top ten. The sequenced material came from peripheral blood. The receptors were sampled from a man between 65 and 80 years old with active or convalescent COVID-19. Each CDR3 is given with its conserved first and last residue. Fields, in order: J gene, V gene, D gene, clone size, CDR3 DNA, CDR3 protein. The D gene is left open where the match is weak. Clone size is shown for a subset of rows, as once, few, many or a class of expanded clone.

j_gene: TRBJ2-5
v_gene: TRBV7-9
d_gene: -
abundance: -
CDR3nt: TGTGCCAGCAGCCCCGGGGGTCCCCAAGAGACCCAGTACTTC
CDR3aa: CASSPGGPQETQYF

j_gene: TRBJ1-2
v_gene: TRBV5-1
d_gene: TRBD1
abundance: -
CDR3nt: TGCGCCAGCAGCTTGGGAGGAACCGGGACAGGGATTTATGGCTACACCTTC
CDR3aa: CASSLGGTGTGIYGYTF

j_gene: TRBJ2-7
v_gene: TRBV7-9
d_gene: -
abundance: -
CDR3nt: TGTGCCAGCAGCTTAGAGTTCAGCAGTCGGAGATCCTACGAGCAGTACTTC
CDR3aa: CASSLEFSSRRSYEQYF

j_gene: TRBJ1-5
v_gene: TRBV6-5
d_gene: -
abundance: -
CDR3nt: TGTGCCAGCAGTTTTAGTCACAGTGGTCATCAGCCCCAGCATTTT
CDR3aa: CASSFSHSGHQPQHF

j_gene: TRBJ2-5
v_gene: TRBV3-1/TRBV3-2
d_gene: -
abundance: -
CDR3nt: TGTGCCAGCAGCCAAGTGCGGGGCCCAGCTGAGACCCAGTACTTC
CDR3aa: CASSQVRGPAETQYF

j_gene: TRBJ1-6
v_gene: TRBV19
d_gene: TRBD1
abundance: -
CDR3nt: TGTGCCAGTAGTATAGCTACAGGGGGCTCCCTCCACTTT
CDR3aa: CASSIATGGSLHF

j_gene: TRBJ2-2
v_gene: TRBV9
d_gene: -
abundance: -
CDR3nt: TGTGCCAGCAGCGTAGGAGACAGGCGCACCGGGGAGCTGTTTTTT
CDR3aa: CASSVGDRRTGELFF

j_gene: TRBJ1-5
v_gene: TRBV19
d_gene: -
abundance: -
CDR3nt: TGTGCCAGTACTAATTGGGGCCATCAGCCCCAGCATTTT
CDR3aa: CASTNWGHQPQHF

j_gene: TRBJ2-3
v_gene: TRBV13
d_gene: -
abundance: -
CDR3nt: TGTGCCAGCAGCTGGATAGGCGGGGCCTCAACGGGCACAGATACGCAGTATTTT
CDR3aa: CASSWIGGASTGTDTQYF

j_gene: TRBJ2-3
v_gene: TRBV9
d_gene: -
abundance: -
CDR3nt: TGTGCCAGCACTCGCGGAGCTAGCACAGATACGCAGTATTTT
CDR3aa: CASTRGASTDTQYF

j_gene: TRBJ2-1
v_gene: TRBV5-1
d_gene: -
abundance: -
CDR3nt: TGCGCCAGCAGCTTGGCCTGGAGGGGCCGGACCAATGAGCAGTTCTTC
CDR3aa: CASSLAWRGRTNEQFF

j_gene: TRBJ1-2
v_gene: TRBV11-3
d_gene: TRBD1
abundance: -
CDR3nt: TGTGCCAGCAGCTGGCTAGGGACAGACTATGGCTACACCTTC
CDR3aa: CASSWLGTDYGYTF

j_gene: TRBJ2-2
v_gene: TRBV4-3
d_gene: -
abundance: -
CDR3nt: TGCGCCAGCAGCCAAGAAAGAGCTAGATCCACCGGGGAGCTGTTTTTT
CDR3aa: CASSQERARSTGELFF

j_gene: TRBJ1-6
v_gene: TRBV10-2
d_gene: TRBD1
abundance: -
CDR3nt: TGCGCCAGCAGACCCGACAGGGATTCACCCCTCCACTTT
CDR3aa: CASRPDRDSPLHF

j_gene: TRBJ2-3
v_gene: TRBV7-2
d_gene: -
abundance: once
CDR3nt: TGTGCCAGCAGCTTAACGAGAGATACAGATACGCAGTATTTT
CDR3aa: CASSLTRDTDTQYF

j_gene: TRBJ2-5
v_gene: TRBV5-1
d_gene: -
abundance: -
CDR3nt: TGCGCCAGCAGCTTGGGGGAGGGGGTCGGTGAGACCCAGTACTTC
CDR3aa: CASSLGEGVGETQYF

j_gene: TRBJ2-5
v_gene: TRBV28
d_gene: TRBD2
abundance: -
CDR3nt: TGTGCCAGCAGTCCCCTAGCGGAAACGGGGGACCAGTACTTC
CDR3aa: CASSPLAETGDQYF

j_gene: TRBJ1-1
v_gene: TRBV19
d_gene: -
abundance: few
CDR3nt: TGTGCCAGTAGTCCCCGCGGAGGCCTGGCAGCTTTCTTT
CDR3aa: CASSPRGGLAAFF

j_gene: TRBJ1-2
v_gene: TRBV12-3/TRBV12-4
d_gene: -
abundance: -
CDR3nt: TGTGCCAGCAGTTTAACAGGCCTTGGCTACACCTTC
CDR3aa: CASSLTGLGYTF

j_gene: TRBJ1-5
v_gene: TRBV6-5
d_gene: TRBD1
abundance: -
CDR3nt: TGTGCCAGCAGTTACTCACAGGGGGCACCCCAGCATTTT
CDR3aa: CASSYSQGAPQHF

j_gene: TRBJ1-1
v_gene: TRBV7-9
d_gene: TRBD1
abundance: -
CDR3nt: TGTGCCAGCAGCCCCAGAGGACAGGTGAACACTGAAGCTTTCTTT
CDR3aa: CASSPRGQVNTEAFF

j_gene: TRBJ1-3
v_gene: TRBV6-4
d_gene: TRBD1
abundance: -
CDR3nt: TGTGCCAGCCCCCTCCGGGACAGGGTCAGAAACACCATATATTTT
CDR3aa: CASPLRDRVRNTIYF

j_gene: TRBJ1-1
v_gene: TRBV5-1
d_gene: -
abundance: -
CDR3nt: TGCGCCAGCAGCTTAGGCGGGAACACTGAAGCTTTCTTT
CDR3aa: CASSLGGNTEAFF

j_gene: TRBJ1-2
v_gene: TRBV7-9
d_gene: -
abundance: once
CDR3nt: TGTGCCAGCACGCCCAGGGTATTTGGCGGCTACACCTTC
CDR3aa: CASTPRVFGGYTF

j_gene: TRBJ2-7
v_gene: TRBV6-4
d_gene: -
abundance: -
CDR3nt: TGTGCCAGCAGTGACCCCAAAGACCCTAAGGGGGTCCACGAGCAGTACTTC
CDR3aa: CASSDPKDPKGVHEQYF

j_gene: TRBJ2-7
v_gene: TRBV18
d_gene: TRBD2
abundance: -
CDR3nt: TGTGCCAGCTCACCACTAGCGGGGGGGAATTCCTACGAGCAGTACTTC
CDR3aa: CASSPLAGGNSYEQYF

j_gene: TRBJ1-5
v_gene: TRBV19
d_gene: -
abundance: once
CDR3nt: TGTGCCACTTGTGGAGGTGGCAATCAGCCCCAGCATTTT
CDR3aa: CATCGGGNQPQHF

j_gene: TRBJ2-6
v_gene: TRBV11-3
d_gene: -
abundance: -
CDR3nt: TGTGCCAGCAGCTTCCAGGGAAGCTTGAGCTCTGGGGCCAACGTCCTGACTTTC
CDR3aa: CASSFQGSLSSGANVLTF

j_gene: TRBJ2-2
v_gene: TRBV19
d_gene: -
abundance: -
CDR3nt: TGTGCCAGTAGTATAGCGGAGGGAACCGGGGAGCTGTTTTTT
CDR3aa: CASSIAEGTGELFF

j_gene: TRBJ2-2
v_gene: TRBV4-2
d_gene: -
abundance: -
CDR3nt: TGTGCCAGCAGTCAAGATAGCCCCGGGGAGCTGTTTTTT
CDR3aa: CASSQDSPGELFF

j_gene: TRBJ2-2
v_gene: TRBV29-1
d_gene: -
abundance: few
CDR3nt: TGCAGCGGCGCCCGCGGGACCGCGGGGACCGGGGAGCTGTTTTTT
CDR3aa: CSGARGTAGTGELFF

j_gene: TRBJ1-2
v_gene: TRBV5-1
d_gene: -
abundance: -
CDR3nt: TGCGCCAGCAGCTTGTACAAGGGGGTGGATGGCTACACCTTC
CDR3aa: CASSLYKGVDGYTF

j_gene: TRBJ2-7
v_gene: TRBV30
d_gene: -
abundance: -
CDR3nt: TGTGCCTGGGGTCCACAGGTATTAGAGCAGTACTTC
CDR3aa: CAWGPQVLEQYF

j_gene: TRBJ2-5
v_gene: TRBV7-2
d_gene: -
abundance: -
CDR3nt: TGTGCCAGCACCTCTTTCCCACCCGACACCCTGGGAGAGACCCAGTACTTC
CDR3aa: CASTSFPPDTLGETQYF

j_gene: TRBJ1-5
v_gene: TRBV27
d_gene: -
abundance: -
CDR3nt: TGTGCCAGCAGTTCCGGACTCAGCAATCAGCCCCAGCATTTT
CDR3aa: CASSSGLSNQPQHF

j_gene: TRBJ2-5
v_gene: TRBV15
d_gene: -
abundance: -
CDR3nt: TGTGCCACCAGGAGGGGGGGAGGTGGACCTGAAGAGACCCAGTACTTC
CDR3aa: CATRRGGGGPEETQYF

j_gene: TRBJ2-3
v_gene: TRBV9
d_gene: -
abundance: few
CDR3nt: TGTGCCAGCAGCGTAGGGACTATAGATACGCAGTATTTT
CDR3aa: CASSVGTIDTQYF

j_gene: TRBJ2-1
v_gene: TRBV3-1/TRBV3-2
d_gene: -
abundance: -
CDR3nt: TGTGCCAGCAGCCACAGGGGTTCCTACAATGAGCAGTTCTTC
CDR3aa: CASSHRGSYNEQFF

j_gene: TRBJ1-5
v_gene: TRBV4-1
d_gene: -
abundance: -
CDR3nt: TGCGCCAGCAGCCTCCGGGGTGGGCTTCAGCCCCAGCATTTT
CDR3aa: CASSLRGGLQPQHF

j_gene: TRBJ2-3
v_gene: TRBV5-7
d_gene: -
abundance: -
CDR3nt: TGTGCCAGCAGCTTGCCCTTGGCGGCTAGCACAGATACGCAGTATTTT
CDR3aa: CASSLPLAASTDTQYF